The 2 T cell receptor beta chains below all came from one sample that was sequenced in a study of Ad26.COV2.S vaccination and SARS-CoV-2 variants. Treatment: roughly 20 received Ad26.COV2.S at low or high dose, single or two shots; 5 received placebo; per-sample allocation not given. Collection of samples fell on day 63 after the first vaccine or placebo injection. This table comes from immunoSEQ multiplex PCR, and its TCRdb copy is limited to in-frame clones, with some not included. The data show 430,000 or so clones, roughly 89% seen once. This sample comprised peripheral blood, obtained in a trial of Ad26.COV2.S vaccine versus placebo. The receptors shown here come from a person aged 18 to 65 who received the Ad26.COV2.S COVID-19 vaccine or a placebo.

The J gene is TRBJ1-5, the V gene TRBV5-4; D is unresolved. The germline CDR1 and CDR2 sequences are SGHNT and YYREEE (reference sequence). There are 14 residues in the CDR3. Deletions cut 2 bases from V and 0 bases from J, with 6 bases between. CDR3 residues: CASSFEGSNQPQHF. For the CDR3, the DNA is TGTGCCAGCAGCTTCGAGGGTAGCAATCAGCCCCAGCATTTT.

This clone came up once. The chain has TRBV24-1 and TRBJ2-5; TRBD2 matches 10 bases. This CDR3 comprises 17 residues. Germline V gene lookup returns CDR1 KGHDR and CDR2 SFDVKD. Trimming at V came to 5 bases and at J to 0 bases, leaving 8 bases not matched to a gene. This CDR3 is CATSGPTSGTYQETQYF. The DNA of the CDR3 is TGTGCCACCAGTGGTCCAACTAGCGGGACCTACCAAGAGACCCAGTACTTC.